The clone carrying this TCR beta chain was seen ten or more times. Its antigen is currently unknown. The protocol was immunoSEQ multiplex PCR, while the TCRdb copy is restricted to in-frame clones and leaves out a portion. The sample lists more than 70,000 clones, 86% occurring once. Healthy donors had no documented immune events, such as infections, while sampled. The source of the sample is a study of identifying expanded T cells in peripheral blood. Trimming removed 2 bases at V and 7 bases at J, with 9 bases between. The CDR3 consists of 12 residues. Per the germline V gene, CDR1 is MNHEY and CDR2 is SMNVEV (reference sequence). Whole-study results and caveats: Across healthy donors, higher total template counts meant significantly greater approximately two-week count variance. Technical replicates showed around 1.1 changed clones; two weeks approximately 15; four weeks 19.

The chain joins TRBV27 to TRBJ2-7; D ambiguous. The clonotype comes from a person between 18 and 75 years old in good health. Sequencing was performed on blood. DNA of the CDR3: TGTGCCAGCAGTTTAAGCCATCCAGAGCAGTACTTC. This translates into CASSLSHPEQYF.